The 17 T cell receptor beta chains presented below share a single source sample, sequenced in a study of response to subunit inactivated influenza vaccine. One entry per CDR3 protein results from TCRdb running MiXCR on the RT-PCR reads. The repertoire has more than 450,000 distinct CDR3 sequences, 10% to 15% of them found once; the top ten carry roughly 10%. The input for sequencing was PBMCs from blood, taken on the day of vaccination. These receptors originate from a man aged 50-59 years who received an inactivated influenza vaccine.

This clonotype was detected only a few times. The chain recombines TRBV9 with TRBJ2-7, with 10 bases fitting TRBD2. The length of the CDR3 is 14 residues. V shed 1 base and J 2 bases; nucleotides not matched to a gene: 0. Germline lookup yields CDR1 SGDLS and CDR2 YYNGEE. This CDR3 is CASSVTSGAYEQYF. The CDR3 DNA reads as TGTGCCAGCAGCGTAACTAGCGGGGCCTACGAGCAGTACTTC.

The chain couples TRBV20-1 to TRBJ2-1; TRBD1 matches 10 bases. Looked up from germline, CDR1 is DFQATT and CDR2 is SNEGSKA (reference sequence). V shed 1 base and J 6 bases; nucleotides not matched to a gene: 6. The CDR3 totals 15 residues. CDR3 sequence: CSARAGTGAVNEQFF. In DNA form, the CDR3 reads TGCAGTGCTAGAGCTGGGACAGGGGCGGTCAATGAGCAGTTCTTC.

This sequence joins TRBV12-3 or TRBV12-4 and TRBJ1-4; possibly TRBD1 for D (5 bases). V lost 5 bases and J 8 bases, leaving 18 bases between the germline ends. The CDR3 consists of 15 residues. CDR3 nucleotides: TGTGCCAGCAGTCCCGCAGGGTCAGGGCGAGAAAAACTGTTTTTT. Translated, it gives CASSPAGSGREKLFF.

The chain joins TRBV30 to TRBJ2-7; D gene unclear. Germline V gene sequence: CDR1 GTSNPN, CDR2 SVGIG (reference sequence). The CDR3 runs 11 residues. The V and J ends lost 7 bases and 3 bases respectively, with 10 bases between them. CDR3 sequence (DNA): TGTGCCTTGGAAGGCCTCTACGAGCAGTACTTC. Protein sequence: CALEGLYEQYF.

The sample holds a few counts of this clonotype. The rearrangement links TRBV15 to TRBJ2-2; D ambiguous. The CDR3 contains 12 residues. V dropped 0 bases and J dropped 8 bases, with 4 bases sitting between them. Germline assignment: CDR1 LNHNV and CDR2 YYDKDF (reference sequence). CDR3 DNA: TGTGCCACCAGCAGAGATAGGGGGGAGCTGTTTTTT. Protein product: CATSRDRGELFF.

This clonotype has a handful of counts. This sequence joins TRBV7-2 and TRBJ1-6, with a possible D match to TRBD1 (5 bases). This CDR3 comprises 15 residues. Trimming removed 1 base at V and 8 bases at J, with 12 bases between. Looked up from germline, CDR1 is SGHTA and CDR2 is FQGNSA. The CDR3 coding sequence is TGTGCCAGCAGCTTAGGTGGCAGGGTCGATTCACCCCTCCACTTT. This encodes CASSLGGRVDSPLHF.

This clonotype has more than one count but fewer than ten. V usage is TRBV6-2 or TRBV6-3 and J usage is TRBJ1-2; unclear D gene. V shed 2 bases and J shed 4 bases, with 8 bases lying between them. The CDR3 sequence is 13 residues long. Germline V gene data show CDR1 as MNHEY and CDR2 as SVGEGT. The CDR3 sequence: CASSYPLTYGYTF. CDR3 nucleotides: TGTGCCAGCAGTTACCCCTTGACCTATGGCTACACCTTC.

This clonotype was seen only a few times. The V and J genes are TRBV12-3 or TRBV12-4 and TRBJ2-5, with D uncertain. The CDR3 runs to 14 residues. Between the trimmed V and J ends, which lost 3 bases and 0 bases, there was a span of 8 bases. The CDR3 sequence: CASSFGPHQETQYF. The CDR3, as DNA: TGTGCCAGCAGTTTCGGCCCTCACCAAGAGACCCAGTACTTC.

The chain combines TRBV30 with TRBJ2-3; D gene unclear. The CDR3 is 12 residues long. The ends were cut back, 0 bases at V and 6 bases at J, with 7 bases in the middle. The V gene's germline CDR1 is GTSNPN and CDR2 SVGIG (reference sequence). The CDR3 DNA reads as TGTGCCTGGAGTGTTCTAAGGGATACGCAGTATTTT. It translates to CAWSVLRDTQYF.

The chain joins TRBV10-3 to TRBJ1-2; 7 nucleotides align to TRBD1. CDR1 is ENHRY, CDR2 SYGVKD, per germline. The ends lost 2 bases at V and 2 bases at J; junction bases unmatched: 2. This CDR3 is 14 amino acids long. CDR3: CAISEAGQNYGYTF. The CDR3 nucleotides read TGTGCCATCAGTGAGGCGGGACAGAACTATGGCTACACCTTC.

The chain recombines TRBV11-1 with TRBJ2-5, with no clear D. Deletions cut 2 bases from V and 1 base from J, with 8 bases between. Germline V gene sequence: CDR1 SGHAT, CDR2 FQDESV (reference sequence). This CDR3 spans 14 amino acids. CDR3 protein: CASSLWVTQETQYF. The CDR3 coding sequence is TGTGCCAGCAGCTTATGGGTAACCCAAGAGACCCAGTACTTC.

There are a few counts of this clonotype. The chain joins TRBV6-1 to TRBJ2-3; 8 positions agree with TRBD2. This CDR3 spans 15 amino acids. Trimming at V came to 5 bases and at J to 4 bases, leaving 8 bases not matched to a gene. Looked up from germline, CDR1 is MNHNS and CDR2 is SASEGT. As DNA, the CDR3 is TGTGCCAGCAGTCCCCTCGCGGGAGGAGCAGATACGCAGTATTTT. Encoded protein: CASSPLAGGADTQYF.

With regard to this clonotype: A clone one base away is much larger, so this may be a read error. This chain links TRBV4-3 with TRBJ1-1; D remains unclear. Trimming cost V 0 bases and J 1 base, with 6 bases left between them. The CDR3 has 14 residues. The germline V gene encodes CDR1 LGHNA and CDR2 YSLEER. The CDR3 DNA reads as TGCGCCAGCAGCCAAGACTGCTGGAACACTGAAGCTTTCTTT. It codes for CASSQDCWNTEAFF.

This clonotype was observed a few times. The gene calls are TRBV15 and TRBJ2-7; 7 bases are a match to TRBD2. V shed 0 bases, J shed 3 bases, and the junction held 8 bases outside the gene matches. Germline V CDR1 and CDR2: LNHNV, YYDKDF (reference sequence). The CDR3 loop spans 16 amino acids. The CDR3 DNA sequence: TGTGCCACCAGCAGAGATGGATCGGGAGGTATCTACGAGCAGTACTTC. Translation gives CATSRDGSGGIYEQYF.

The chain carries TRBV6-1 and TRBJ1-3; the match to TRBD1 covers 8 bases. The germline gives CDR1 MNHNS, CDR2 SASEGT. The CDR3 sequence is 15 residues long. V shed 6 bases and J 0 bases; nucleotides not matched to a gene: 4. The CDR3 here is CASRKTGGSGNTIYF. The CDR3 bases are TGTGCCAGCAGAAAAACAGGGGGCTCTGGAAACACCATATATTTT.

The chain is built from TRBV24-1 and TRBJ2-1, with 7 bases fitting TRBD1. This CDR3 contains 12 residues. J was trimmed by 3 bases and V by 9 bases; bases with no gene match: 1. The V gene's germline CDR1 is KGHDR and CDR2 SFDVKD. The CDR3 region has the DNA TGTGCCACCGGGACAGACTACAATGAGCAGTTCTTC. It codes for CATGTDYNEQFF.

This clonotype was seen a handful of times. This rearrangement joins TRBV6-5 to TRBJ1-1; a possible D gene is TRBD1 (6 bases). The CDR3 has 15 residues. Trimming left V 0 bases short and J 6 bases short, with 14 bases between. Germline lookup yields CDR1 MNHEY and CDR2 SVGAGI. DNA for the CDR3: TGTGCCAGCAGTTACTCGACGGGGGGGGCGCCTGAAGCTTTCTTT. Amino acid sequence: CASSYSTGGAPEAFF.